This TCR beta chain was captured by sequencing in a study of blood T cell repertoires in COVID-19. Only a few counts were recorded for this clone. The V gene end was trimmed by 4 bases and the J gene end by 5 bases; junction bases not matched to a gene: 7. The length of the CDR3 is 15 residues. Germline V gene data show CDR1 as MDHEN and CDR2 as SYDVKM. This table comes from immunoSEQ multiplex PCR, and its TCRdb copy is limited to in-frame clones, with some not included. The sample lists tens of thousands of clones; 60% to 80% were seen once. The source is a human donor in a cohort sampled during active COVID-19. Sequencing was carried out using peripheral blood. This chain joins TRBV28 and TRBJ1-5, with TRBD1 matching over 8 bases. CDR3 in amino acids: CASSSSGTGYQPQHF. CDR3 bases: TGTGCCAGCAGTTCCTCCGGGACAGGTTATCAGCCCCAGCATTTT. Full variable domain (rest looked up from reference TRBV28 and TRBJ1-5): DVKVTQSSRYLVKRTGEKVFLECVQDMDHENMFWYRQDPGLGLRLIYFSYDVKMKEKGDIPEGYSVSREKKERFSLILESASTNQTSMYLCASSSSGTGYQPQHFGDGTRLSIL.